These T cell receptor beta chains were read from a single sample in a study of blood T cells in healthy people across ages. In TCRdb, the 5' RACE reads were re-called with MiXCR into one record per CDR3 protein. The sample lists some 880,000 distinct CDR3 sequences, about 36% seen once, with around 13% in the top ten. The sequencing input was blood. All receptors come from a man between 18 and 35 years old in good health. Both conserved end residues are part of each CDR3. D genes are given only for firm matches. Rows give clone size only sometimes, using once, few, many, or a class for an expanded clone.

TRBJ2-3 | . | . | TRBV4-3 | TGCGCCAGCAGCCAAGACAGGAGCCCCACAGATACGCAGTATTTT | CASSQDRSPTDTQYF
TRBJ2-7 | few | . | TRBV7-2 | TGTGCCAGCAGCACTCCAGGGAATTACGAGCAGTACTTC | CASSTPGNYEQYF
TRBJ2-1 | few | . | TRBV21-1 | TGTGCCAGCGTATTTGTTTTCTCGACCGAAAACCCCGGGTCGACCAATGAGCAGTTCTTC | CASVFVFSTENPGSTNEQFF
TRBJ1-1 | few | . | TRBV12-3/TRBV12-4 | TGTGCCAGCACCCCCGAAGTGGAGAACACTGAAGCTTTCTTT | CASTPEVENTEAFF
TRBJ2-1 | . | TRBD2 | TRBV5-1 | TGCGCCAGCAGCTTGACTAGCGGGGGTTCCCATGAGCAGTTCTTC | CASSLTSGGSHEQFF
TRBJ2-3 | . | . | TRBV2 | TGTGCCAGCAGTCCGGGACTTCACCCAGATACGCAGTATTTT | CASSPGLHPDTQYF
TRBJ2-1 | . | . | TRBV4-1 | TGCGCCAGCAGCCGCCCAGGGACTCTAGGGTCCAATGAGCAGTTCTTC | CASSRPGTLGSNEQFF
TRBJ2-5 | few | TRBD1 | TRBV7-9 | TGTGCCAGCAGCTTCGCTGGACAGGGGGCTTCACAAGAGACCCAGTACTTC | CASSFAGQGASQETQYF
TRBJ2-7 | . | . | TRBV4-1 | TGCGCCAGCAGCCAAGAGTTAACCCACTACGAGCAGTACTTC | CASSQELTHYEQYF
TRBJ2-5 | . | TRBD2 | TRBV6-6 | TGTGCCAGCAGCCTACCTCCTGTAGCGGGGGGAGAGACCCAGTACTTC | CASSLPPVAGGETQYF
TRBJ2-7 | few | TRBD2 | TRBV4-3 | TGCGCCAGCAGCCAAGAACTATACGGGACTACATTCAATGAGCAGTACTTC | CASSQELYGTTFNEQYF
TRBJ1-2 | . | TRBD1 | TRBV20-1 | TGCAGTGCCCTAGCGACAGGGGTGGACTATGGCTACACCTTC | CSALATGVDYGYTF
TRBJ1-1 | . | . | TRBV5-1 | TGCGCCAGCAGCTTGGAGGGCCAGGGCGTTGAAGCTTTCTTT | CASSLEGQGVEAFF
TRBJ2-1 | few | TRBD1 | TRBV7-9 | TGTGCCAGCAGTCCAACATCAGCCGGGACAGGGGACGGTGAGCAGTTCTTC | CASSPTSAGTGDGEQFF
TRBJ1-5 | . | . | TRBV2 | TGTGCCAGCAATTCAGGGGGCAATCAGCCCCAGCATTTT | CASNSGGNQPQHF
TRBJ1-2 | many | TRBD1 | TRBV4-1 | TGCGCCAGCAGCCAAGATCCGGGACAGGGGGCTCGGAATGGCTACACCTTC | CASSQDPGQGARNGYTF
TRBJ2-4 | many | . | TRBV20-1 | TGCAGTGCTAGAGATGGGGTGGGGGATTGGGCCAAAAACATTCAGTACTTC | CSARDGVGDWAKNIQYF
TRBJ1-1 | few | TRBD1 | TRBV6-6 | TGTGCCAGCAGTTTCGACAGGGGAGCGGCTGAAGCTTTCTTT | CASSFDRGAAEAFF
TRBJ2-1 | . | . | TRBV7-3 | TGTGCCAGCAGCTTAATAAAGGAGAAGCCCTACAATGAGCAGTTCTTC | CASSLIKEKPYNEQFF
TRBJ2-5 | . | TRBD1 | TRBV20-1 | TGCAGTGCTAGAGATCCCCTTAGGACAGGGAGACTTAATGAGCAGTACTTC | CSARDPLRTGRLNEQYF
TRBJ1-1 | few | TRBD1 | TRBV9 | TGTGCCAGCAGCTTCGGACAGGGGGCGGGTGAAGCTTTCTTT | CASSFGQGAGEAFF
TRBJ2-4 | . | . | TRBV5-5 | TGTGCCAGCAGCTTGGCGCGACAGATTCTAGCCAAAAACATTCAGTACTTC | CASSLARQILAKNIQYF
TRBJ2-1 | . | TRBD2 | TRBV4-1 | TGCGCCAGCAGCCAAGATGGGACTAGCAATGAGCAGTTCTTC | CASSQDGTSNEQFF
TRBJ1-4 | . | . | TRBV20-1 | TGCAGTGCTAGACCGGCGACTAATGAAAAACTGTTTTTT | CSARPATNEKLFF
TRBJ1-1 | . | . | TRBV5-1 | TGCGCCAGCAGCTTGGCTGGCAGCCCGGGCACTGAAGCTTTCTTT | CASSLAGSPGTEAFF
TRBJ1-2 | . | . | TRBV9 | TGTGCCAGCAGCGCTGGAGGGACGCCAGGTGGCTACACCTTC | CASSAGGTPGGYTF
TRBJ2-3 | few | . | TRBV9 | TGTGCCAGCAGCGTAGTGGCAGTCACAGATACGCAGTATTTT | CASSVVAVTDTQYF
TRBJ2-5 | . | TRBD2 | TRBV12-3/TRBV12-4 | TGTGCCAGCTCGACTAGCGGGGGGCCCTCTACCCAGTACTTC | CASSTSGGPSTQYF
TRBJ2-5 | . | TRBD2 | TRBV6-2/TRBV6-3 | TGTGCCAGCAGTTATACTAGCGGGGGGCCGCAAGAGACCCAGTACTTC | CASSYTSGGPQETQYF
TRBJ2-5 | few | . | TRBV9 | TGTGCCAGCAGCGAGGGGAACTTTCAAGAGACCCAGTACTTC | CASSEGNFQETQYF
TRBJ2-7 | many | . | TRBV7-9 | TGTGCCGGATCACAGTGGAGGGACGAGCAGTACTTC | CAGSQWRDEQYF
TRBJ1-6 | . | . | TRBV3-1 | TGTGCCAGCAGCCAGGACTCTGCATTTGGCAATTCACCCCTCCACTTT | CASSQDSAFGNSPLHF
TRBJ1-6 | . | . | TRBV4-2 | TGTGCCAGCAGCCAAGACGGGTGGAAACCCTATAATTCACCCCTCCACTTT | CASSQDGWKPYNSPLHF
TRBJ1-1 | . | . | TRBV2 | TGTGCCAGCAGTCCCCGACAGTACACTGAAGCTTTCTTT | CASSPRQYTEAFF
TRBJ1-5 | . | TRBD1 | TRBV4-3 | TGCGCCAGCAGCCCCGGAGTCAGTTTCGACAGGGGAGGTCAGCCCCAGCATTTT | CASSPGVSFDRGGQPQHF
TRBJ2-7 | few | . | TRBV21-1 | TGTGCCAGCAGCAAATATAGGCGGGGGGGGATCTACGAGCAGTACTTC | CASSKYRRGGIYEQYF
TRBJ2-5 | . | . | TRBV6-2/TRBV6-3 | TGTGCCAGCAGCAGGGCCGGGGGAAAAGAGACCCAGTACTTC | CASSRAGGKETQYF
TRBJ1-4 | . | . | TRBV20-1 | TGCAGTGCTAGGTGGCAGGGGGAAAAACTGTTTTTT | CSARWQGEKLFF
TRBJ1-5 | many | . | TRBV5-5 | TGTGCCAGCAGCTTGGGGCAGGGAAGCCAGCCCCAGCATTTT | CASSLGQGSQPQHF
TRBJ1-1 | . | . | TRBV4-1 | TGCGCCAGCAGCCAAGAACGGTGGAACACTGAAGCTTTCTTT | CASSQERWNTEAFF
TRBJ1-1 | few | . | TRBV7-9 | TGTGCCAGCAGCCGCAGGGCTGGGGACACTGAAGCTTTCTTT | CASSRRAGDTEAFF
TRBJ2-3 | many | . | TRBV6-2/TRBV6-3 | TGTGCCAGCAGTTACTCTATTGCAGATACGCAGTATTTT | CASSYSIADTQYF
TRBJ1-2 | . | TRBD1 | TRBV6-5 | TGTGCCAGCGGGCTGAGACAGGGAACGGATGGCTACACCTTC | CASGLRQGTDGYTF
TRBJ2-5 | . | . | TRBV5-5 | TGTGCCAGCAGCAGGATTGAGCAGGGTTGGAATGAGCAGTACTTC | CASSRIEQGWNEQYF
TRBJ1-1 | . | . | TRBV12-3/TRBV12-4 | TGTGCCAGCAGCCGGAGTGGGACGCTGAACACTGAAGCTTTCTTT | CASSRSGTLNTEAFF
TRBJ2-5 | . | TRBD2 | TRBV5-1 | TGCACCAGCAGCTCCCAGTCTAGCGGGGCAGAGACCCAGTACTTC | CTSSSQSSGAETQYF
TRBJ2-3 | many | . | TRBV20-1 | TGCAGTGCTAGATTTGCCTCTCTGGGCACAGATACGCAGTATTTT | CSARFASLGTDTQYF
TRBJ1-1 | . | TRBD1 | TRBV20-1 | TGCAGTGCTAGAGGGACAGGGATCTTCCCTGAAGCTTTCTTT | CSARGTGIFPEAFF
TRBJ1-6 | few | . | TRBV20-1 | TGCAGTGCTCAACAGAGCTCCTATAATTCACCCCTCCACTTT | CSAQQSSYNSPLHF
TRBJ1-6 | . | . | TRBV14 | TGTGCCAGCAGCCAAGCTCCCGAGTGGGGGGGCACGGGGTATAATTCACCCCTCCACTTT | CASSQAPEWGGTGYNSPLHF
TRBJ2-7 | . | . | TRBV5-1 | TGCGCCAGCAGCCTCCGGGGGTCGGGAACGTCCTACGAGCAGTACTTC | CASSLRGSGTSYEQYF
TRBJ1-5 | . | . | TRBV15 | TGTGCCACCAGCAGAGCAGGGGCTGGCAATCAGCCCCAGCATTTT | CATSRAGAGNQPQHF
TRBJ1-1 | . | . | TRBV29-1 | TGCAGCGGGCGGCTCCGGTCAGGGGCTTTCTTT | CSGRLRSGAFF
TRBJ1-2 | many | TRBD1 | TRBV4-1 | TGCGCCAGCAGCCAAGAACCGGGACAGGGTTTTTTGAGAGGCTACACCTTC | CASSQEPGQGFLRGYTF
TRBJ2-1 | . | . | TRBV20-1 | TGCAGTGCTGGAGTTAGCGGTTCCTACAATGAGCAGTTCTTC | CSAGVSGSYNEQFF
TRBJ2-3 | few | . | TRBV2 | TGTGCCAGCAGTGAGGTGGTCAGCACAGATACGCAGTATTTT | CASSEVVSTDTQYF
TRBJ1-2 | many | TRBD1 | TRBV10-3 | TGTGCCATCAGTGAGGTGGGACAGCTGAACTATGGCTACACCTTC | CAISEVGQLNYGYTF
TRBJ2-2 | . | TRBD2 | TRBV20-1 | TGCAGTGCTAGCCATAGCGGGACTGCGAACACCGGGGAGCTGTTTTTT | CSASHSGTANTGELFF
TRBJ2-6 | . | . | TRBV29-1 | TGCAGCGTCGGGACATCTATGAACAACGTCCTGACTTTC | CSVGTSMNNVLTF